Below, 5 T cell receptor beta chains from the same sample are listed, as sequenced in a study of early T cells in non-severe SARS-CoV-2 infection (dated by TCRdb to the early 2020s). Library construction relied on 5' RACE. Sequenced on a NextSeq 500. TCRdb reprocessing: public reads trimmed at Q25 with fastp, clones called with MiXCR, in-frame beta chains kept. Records with the same CDR3 protein are collapsed into one entry carrying the most frequent genes and DNA. In all, the sample holds 85,000 to 100,000 distinct CDR3 sequences, and about 11% of those were seen once. Less than 5.5% of the sample comes from the top ten. The starting material was whole blood, obtained at baseline. These receptors all come from an adult who was a healthcare worker with PCR-confirmed SARS-CoV-2 infection or an uninfected control (not recorded which).

This clonotype has ten or more counts. The J gene is TRBJ2-3, the V gene TRBV29-1; D gene uncertain. This CDR3 has 15 residues. V lost 7 bases to trimming and J lost 8 bases, with 25 bases between them. CDR1 and CDR2 (germline): SQVTM, ANQGSEA. CDR3: CSATEVPRRGPTQYF. The CDR3 region has the DNA TGCAGCGCCACCGAGGTCCCCAGGCGCGGTCCTACGCAGTATTTT.

This clonotype was detected a few times. The chain recombines TRBV6-1 with TRBJ1-1; tentative D call: TRBD1 (5 bases). This CDR3 comprises 14 residues. Germline CDR1 reads MNHNS; CDR2 reads SASEGT. V was shortened by 7 bases and J by 5 bases, with 17 bases between the two germline ends. The CDR3 nucleotides read TGTGCCAGCAAAAAAGATATAAGGGGAACTGAAGCTTTCTTT. This codes for CASKKDIRGTEAFF.

This clonotype has a single count. The DNA for the CDR3 is TGTGCCAGCAGTTACGGGACATATCTCTCTGGGGCCAACGTCCTGACTTTC. Amino acid sequence: CASSYGTYLSGANVLTF. The V gene is TRBV6-2 or TRBV6-3, the J gene TRBJ2-6; D is possibly TRBD1 (6 bases). The CDR3 loop spans 17 amino acids. Looked up from germline, CDR1 is MNHEY and CDR2 is SVGEGT. V was cut by 2 bases and J by 0 bases, with 11 bases left in between.

This clonotype was picked up a small number of times. The genes are TRBV4-1 and TRBJ2-7; 8 bases line up with TRBD2. Germline V gene lookup returns CDR1 MGHRA and CDR2 YSYEKL. This CDR3 spans 13 amino acids. V dropped 4 bases and J dropped 5; count of bases not matched to a gene: 4. This chain's CDR3 is CASSRVAGHEQYF. The CDR3 nucleotides are TGCGCCAGCAGCCGGGTAGCGGGACACGAGCAGTACTTC.

This clonotype turned up a few times. The gene calls are TRBV3-1 and TRBJ2-1; TRBD2 matches 9 bases. Germline V lookup: CDR1 LGHDT, CDR2 YNNKEL (reference sequence). The CDR3 runs 14 residues. The J segment lost 2 bases and the V segment lost 7 bases, leaving 3 bases of the junction unmatched. Here the CDR3 reads CASNGGGAYNEQFF. DNA for the CDR3: TGTGCCAGCAACGGCGGGGGGGCCTACAATGAGCAGTTCTTC.